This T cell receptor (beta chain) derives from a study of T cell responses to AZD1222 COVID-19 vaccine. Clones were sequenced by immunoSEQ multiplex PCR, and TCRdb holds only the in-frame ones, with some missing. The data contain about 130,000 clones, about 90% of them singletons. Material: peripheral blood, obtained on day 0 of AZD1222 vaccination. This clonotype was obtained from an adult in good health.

The CDR3 loop reads CASQGRAGNNEQFF. CDR3 in DNA: TGTGCCAGCCAGGGGAGAGCCGGCAACAATGAGCAGTTCTTC. The chain uses TRBV28 and TRBJ2-1, with a tentative D call TRBD1 (6 bases). Trimming cost V 8 bases and J 5 bases, with 16 bases left between them. CDR1 and CDR2 (germline): MDHEN, SYDVKM. CDR3 length: 14 amino acids. The full variable domain, in which reference TRBV28 and TRBJ2-1 provide the parts outside the CDR3, is DVKVTQSSRYLVKRTGEKVFLECVQDMDHENMFWYRQDPGLGLRLIYFSYDVKMKEKGDIPEGYSVSREKKERFSLILESASTNQTSMYLCASQGRAGNNEQFFGPGTRLTVL.